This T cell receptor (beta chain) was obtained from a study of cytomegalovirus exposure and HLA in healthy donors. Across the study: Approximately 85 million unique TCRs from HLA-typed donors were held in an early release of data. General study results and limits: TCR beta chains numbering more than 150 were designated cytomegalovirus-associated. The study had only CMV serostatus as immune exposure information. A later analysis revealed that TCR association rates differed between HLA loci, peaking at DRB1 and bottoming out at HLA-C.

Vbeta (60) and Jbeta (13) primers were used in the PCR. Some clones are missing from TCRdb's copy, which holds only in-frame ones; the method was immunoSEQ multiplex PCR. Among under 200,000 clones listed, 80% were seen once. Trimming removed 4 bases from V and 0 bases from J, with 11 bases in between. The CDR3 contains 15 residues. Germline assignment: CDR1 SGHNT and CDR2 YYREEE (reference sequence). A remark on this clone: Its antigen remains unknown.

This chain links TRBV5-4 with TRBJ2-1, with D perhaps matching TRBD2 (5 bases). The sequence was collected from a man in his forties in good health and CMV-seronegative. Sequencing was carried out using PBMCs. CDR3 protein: CASSLGSFSYNEQFF. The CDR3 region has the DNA TGTGCCAGCAGCCTAGGGAGTTTCTCCTACAATGAGCAGTTCTTC.